These 17 T cell receptor beta chains came from one sample sequenced in a study of T-cell memory formation after mild COVID-19. TCRdb processed the 5' RACE reads anew with MiXCR; each CDR3 protein has one entry. The sample yields just over 200,000 distinct CDR3 sequences, around 9.1% seen once. The sample taken for sequencing was PBMCs or a T cell subset sorted from them (not recorded which). The source of these receptors is a young man who had mild COVID-19 (a few samples of this study predate the infection). Cell type and time point are not known.

The sample holds many counts of this clonotype. The chain carries TRBV20-1 and TRBJ2-3; no firm D call. In germline, CDR1 is DFQATT, CDR2 SNEGSKA (reference sequence). The CDR3 consists of 12 residues. V gave up 7 bases and J gave up 1 base, with 9 bases separating them. The CDR3 DNA reads as TGCAGTGTTGTGAGTCGCACAGATACGCAGTATTTT. Its translation is CSVVSRTDTQYF.

Only a few counts were recorded for this clonotype. J is TRBJ2-7 and V is TRBV7-2, with 9 positions matching TRBD1. This CDR3 has 13 residues. With V trimmed by 5 bases and J by 9 bases, 8 bases remained unmatched. Germline V gene lookup returns CDR1 SGHTA and CDR2 FQGNSA. The CDR3 coding sequence is TGTGCCAGCAGCCCGGGACAGGGAGGCGCGCAGTACTTC. Its protein is CASSPGQGGAQYF.

Only a few counts were recorded for this clonotype. The chain joins TRBV19 to TRBJ1-5; D is undetermined. The CDR3 has 15 residues. Trimming removed 2 bases at V and 0 bases at J, with 8 bases between. Germline values: CDR1 LNHDA, CDR2 SQIVND (reference sequence). The CDR3 spells CASSINPHSNQPQHF. The CDR3 bases are TGTGCCAGTAGTATAAACCCTCATAGCAATCAGCCCCAGCATTTT.

This clonotype was picked up many times. The chain joins TRBV2 to TRBJ2-1, with 8 positions matching TRBD2. The V and J ends lost 8 bases and 10 bases, in that order; junction bases with no gene match: 13. The length of the CDR3 is 14 residues. The germline CDR1 and CDR2 sequences are SNHLY and FYNNEI. The CDR3 DNA reads as TGTGCCAGCGCGCGGGGGACTAGGATAACCGAGCAGTTCTTC. Translated: CASARGTRITEQFF. The whole variable domain, remainder taken from reference TRBV2 and TRBJ2-1, is EPEVTQTPSHQVTQMGQEVILRCVPISNHLYFYWYRQILGQKVEFLVSFYNNEISEKSEIFDDQFSVERPDGSNFTLKIRSTKLEDSAMYFCASARGTRITEQFFGPGTRLTVL.

In its sample, this clonotype was seen a few times. The CDR3 DNA sequence: TGTGCCAGCAGCTTAGGGCTTTCAGGGAACACTGAAGCTTTCTTT. This sequence encodes CASSLGLSGNTEAFF. The chain is built from TRBV7-8 and TRBJ1-1; D gene unclear. Germline-derived CDR1 and CDR2 are SGHVS and FQNEAQ. Trimming removed 1 base from V and 1 base from J, with 10 bases in between. The CDR3 extends over 15 amino acids. The complete variable domain, with remaining parts taken from reference TRBV7-8 and TRBJ1-1, reads GAGVSQSPRYKVAKRGQDVALRCDPISGHVSLFWYQQALGQGPEFLTYFQNEAQLDKSGLPSDRFFAERPEGSVSTLKIQRTQQEDSAVYLCASSLGLSGNTEAFFGQGTRLTVV.

The J gene is TRBJ1-2, the V gene TRBV7-8; D not resolved. CDR3 length: 14 residues. Between the trimmed V and J ends, which lost 5 bases and 8 bases, there was a span of 18 bases. Germline V gene data show CDR1 as SGHVS and CDR2 as FQNEAQ. Written as DNA, the CDR3 is TGTGCCAGCAGCCTTGGGGTTTCCCCCTCCGGCTACACCTTC. Its protein product is CASSLGVSPSGYTF.

The chain couples TRBV28 to TRBJ2-3, with 7 bases fitting TRBD2. Germline trimming cut 3 bases from V and 11 bases from J; bases unmatched to any gene: 11. CDR3 length equals 14 residues. Germline CDR1 MDHEN, CDR2 SYDVKM. The CDR3 region is CASSFGRAGFRQYF. The CDR3 coding sequence is TGTGCCAGCAGTTTTGGCCGAGCGGGGTTTCGGCAGTATTTT.

This clonotype has just a few counts. This chain uses TRBV27 with TRBJ2-7, with TRBD1 as a possible D gene (5 bases). The CDR3 has 14 residues. CDR1 is MNHEY and CDR2 is SMNVEV in the germline V gene (reference sequence). Deletions cut 7 bases from V and 4 bases from J, with 17 bases between. This CDR3 is CASTEERGSYEQYV. The DNA of the CDR3 is TGTGCCAGCACCGAAGAAAGGGGCAGTTACGAGCAGTACGTC.

This clonotype came up many times. The chain couples TRBV6-5 to TRBJ1-6; D is possibly TRBD1 (5 bases). From germline, CDR1 is MNHEY and CDR2 SVGAGI. Trimming stripped 6 bases from V and 4 bases from J, with 7 bases between. This CDR3 has 13 residues. In DNA, the CDR3 is TGTGCCAGCAGGTGGGGGTATAATTCACCCCTCCACTTT. Encoded protein: CASRWGYNSPLHF.

This clonotype showed up just a few times. The chain employs TRBV4-3 and TRBJ1-2; tentative D call: TRBD1 (5 bases). The germline gives CDR1 LGHNA, CDR2 YSLEER. CDR3 size: 14 residues. Trimming pared 0 bases from V and 6 bases from J, leaving 11 bases between. The CDR3 DNA follows: TGCGCCAGCAGCCAAGATTGGGGCGGGGATGGCTACACCTTC. It specifies CASSQDWGGDGYTF.

This chain links TRBV5-1 with TRBJ2-1, with D unclear. Germline CDR1 reads SGHRS; CDR2 reads YFSETQ. Trimming stripped 0 bases from V and 8 bases from J, with 9 bases between. The CDR3 totals 13 residues. The CDR3 sequence is CASSLVGSHEQFF. The DNA for the CDR3 is TGCGCCAGCAGCTTGGTTGGGTCCCATGAGCAGTTCTTC.

This clonotype was seen more than once but under ten times. V is TRBV12-3 or TRBV12-4 and J is TRBJ2-3; either TRBD1 or TRBD2 may supply D (6 bases each). V was shortened by 4 bases and J by 1 base, with 9 bases between the two germline ends. The CDR3 consists of 14 residues. CDR3 protein: CASSSGGRTDTQYF. CDR3 nucleotide sequence: TGTGCCAGCAGTTCCGGGGGCCGCACAGATACGCAGTATTTT.

This chain uses TRBV10-3 with TRBJ2-5; TRBD1 or TRBD2 may be the D gene (5 bases each). CDR1 ENHRY and CDR2 SYGVKD come from the germline V gene. The CDR3 sequence is 15 residues long. The germline V and J ends were trimmed by 3 bases and 4 bases, with 15 bases remaining between them. The CDR3, as DNA: TGTGCCATCAGTGAAGCAGGGAGCCTCGGAGAGACCCAGTACTTC. This gives the protein CAISEAGSLGETQYF.

The J gene is TRBJ1-3, the V gene TRBV12-3 or TRBV12-4; no definite D call. Trimming took 6 bases from V and 4 from J, leaving 7 bases between them. The CDR3 loop spans 12 amino acids. CDR3 sequence (DNA): TGTGCCAGCAGCCGGGGAGGAAACACCATATATTTT. It is translated as CASSRGGNTIYF.

The chain uses TRBV4-1 and TRBJ2-5; D remains ambiguous. The CDR3 sequence is 12 residues long. The germline V gene has CDR1 MGHRA and CDR2 YSYEKL. The ends were cut back, 0 bases at V and 6 bases at J, with 5 bases in the middle. CDR3 loop: CASSQDSKTQYF. CDR3 sequence (DNA): TGCGCCAGCAGCCAAGATAGTAAGACCCAGTACTTC.

In this sample, this clonotype turned up a few times. The gene calls are TRBV18 and TRBJ2-1, with a possible D match to TRBD1 (8 bases). The germline CDR1 and CDR2 sequences are KGHSH and LQKENI. CDR3 length: 16 residues. V lost 3 bases to trimming and J lost 9 bases, with 21 bases between them. CDR3 sequence: CASSPPQGGARGEQFF. CDR3 nucleotide sequence: TGTGCCAGCTCACCCCCACAGGGGGGGGCCCGGGGTGAGCAGTTCTTC.

V gene TRBV9 combines with J gene TRBJ2-3, with 7 nucleotides matching TRBD2. The CDR3 extends over 17 amino acids. CDR1 and CDR2 (germline): SGDLS, YYNGEE. Trimming removed 4 bases from V and 2 bases from J; junction bases left unmatched: 13. The CDR3 nucleotides are TGTGCCAGCAGCCCCTCCGGGCTAGCGGTCTCCACAGATACGCAGTATTTT. Its protein product is CASSPSGLAVSTDTQYF.